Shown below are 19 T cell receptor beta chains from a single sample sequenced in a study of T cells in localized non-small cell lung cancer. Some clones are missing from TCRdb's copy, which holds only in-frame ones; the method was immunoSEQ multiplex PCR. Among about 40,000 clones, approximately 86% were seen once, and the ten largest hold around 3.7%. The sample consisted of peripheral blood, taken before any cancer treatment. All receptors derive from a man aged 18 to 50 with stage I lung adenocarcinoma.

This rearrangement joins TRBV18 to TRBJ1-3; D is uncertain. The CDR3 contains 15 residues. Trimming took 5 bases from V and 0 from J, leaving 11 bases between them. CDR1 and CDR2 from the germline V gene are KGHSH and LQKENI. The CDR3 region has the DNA TGTGCCAGCTCAGAATTGTCAGCCTCTGGAAACACCATATATTTT. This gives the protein CASSELSASGNTIYF.

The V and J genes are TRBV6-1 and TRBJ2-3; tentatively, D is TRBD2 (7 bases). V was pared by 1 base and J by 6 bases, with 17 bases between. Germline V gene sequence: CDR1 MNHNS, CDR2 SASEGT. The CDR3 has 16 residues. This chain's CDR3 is CASSEVESGGKDTQYF. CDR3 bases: TGTGCCAGCAGTGAAGTCGAATCGGGGGGCAAGGATACGCAGTATTTT.

This CDR3 reads CASSLGSSGTPNEQFF. CDR3 in DNA: TGTGCCAGCAGCTTGGGGTCCTCGGGGACACCAAATGAGCAGTTCTTC. The chain employs TRBV5-4 and TRBJ2-1; D is possibly TRBD1 (6 bases). V dropped 0 bases and J dropped 7 bases, with 17 bases sitting between them. The CDR3 extends over 16 amino acids. CDR1 SGHNT and CDR2 YYREEE come from the germline V gene (reference sequence).

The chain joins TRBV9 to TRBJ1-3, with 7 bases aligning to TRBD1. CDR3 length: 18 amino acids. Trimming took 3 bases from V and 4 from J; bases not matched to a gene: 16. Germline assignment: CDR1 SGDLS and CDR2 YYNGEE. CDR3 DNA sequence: TGTGCCAGCAGCGAATCGACAGGGATCGTTTCAGGGGGAAACACCATATATTTT. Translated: CASSESTGIVSGGNTIYF.

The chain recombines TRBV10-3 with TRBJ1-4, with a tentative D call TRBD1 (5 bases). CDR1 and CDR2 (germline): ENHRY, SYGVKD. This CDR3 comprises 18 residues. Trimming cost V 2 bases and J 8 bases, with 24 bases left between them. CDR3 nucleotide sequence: TGTGCCATCAGTGAGGGGCTGGCAGGGCGAGGAATAAAGGAAAAACTGTTTTTT. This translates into CAISEGLAGRGIKEKLFF.

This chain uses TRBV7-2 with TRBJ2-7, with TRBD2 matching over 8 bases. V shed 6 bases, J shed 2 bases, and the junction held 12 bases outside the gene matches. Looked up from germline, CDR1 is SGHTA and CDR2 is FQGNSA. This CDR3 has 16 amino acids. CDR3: CASRPKSGGRPYEQYF. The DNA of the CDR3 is TGTGCCAGCAGGCCGAAAAGCGGGGGCCGCCCCTACGAGCAGTACTTC.

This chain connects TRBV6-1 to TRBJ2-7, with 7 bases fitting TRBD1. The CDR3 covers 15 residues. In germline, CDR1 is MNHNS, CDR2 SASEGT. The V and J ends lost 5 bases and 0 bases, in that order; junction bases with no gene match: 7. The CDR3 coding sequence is TGTGCCAGCAGTTTAACAGGGGCCCTCTCCTACGAGCAGTACTTC. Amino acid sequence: CASSLTGALSYEQYF.

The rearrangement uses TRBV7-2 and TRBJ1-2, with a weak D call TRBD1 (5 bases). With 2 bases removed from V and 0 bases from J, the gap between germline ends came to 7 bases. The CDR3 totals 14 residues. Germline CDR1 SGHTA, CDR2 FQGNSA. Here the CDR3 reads CASSLKGSNYGYTF. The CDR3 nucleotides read TGTGCCAGCAGCTTAAAGGGGTCTAACTATGGCTACACCTTC.

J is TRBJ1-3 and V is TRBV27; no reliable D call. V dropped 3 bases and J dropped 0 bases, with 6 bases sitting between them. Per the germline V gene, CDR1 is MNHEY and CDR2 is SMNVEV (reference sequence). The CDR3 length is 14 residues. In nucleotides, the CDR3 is TGTGCCAGCAGTTTGACGCGCTCTGGAAACACCATATATTTT. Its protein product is CASSLTRSGNTIYF.

CDR3 amino acids: CASNPGQGGTGELFF. CDR3 DNA: TGTGCCAGCAACCCGGGACAGGGGGGTACCGGGGAGCTGTTTTTT. V gene TRBV6-1 combines with J gene TRBJ2-2; 11 positions match TRBD1. The ends lost 7 bases at V and 5 bases at J; junction bases unmatched: 6. Germline lookup yields CDR1 MNHNS and CDR2 SASEGT. CDR3 length: 15 residues.

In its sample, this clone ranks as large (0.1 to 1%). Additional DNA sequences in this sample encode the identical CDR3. This CDR3 reads CASSSSTEAFF. The CDR3 bases are TGTGCCAGCAGCTCGAGCACTGAAGCTTTCTTT. V gene TRBV7-9 combines with J gene TRBJ1-1, with D uncertain. The CDR3 has 11 residues. Per germline, CDR1 SEHNR and CDR2 FQNEAQ (reference sequence). V lost 4 bases to trimming and J lost 4 bases, with 4 bases between them.

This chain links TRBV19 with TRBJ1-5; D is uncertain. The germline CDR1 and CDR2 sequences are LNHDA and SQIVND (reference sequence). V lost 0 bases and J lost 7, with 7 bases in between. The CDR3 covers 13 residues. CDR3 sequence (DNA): TGTGCCAGTAGTATAGATCTATACCAGCCCCAGCATTTT. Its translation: CASSIDLYQPQHF. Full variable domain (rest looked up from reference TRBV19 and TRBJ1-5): DGGITQSPKYLFRKEGQNVTLSCEQNLNHDAMYWYRQDPGQGLRLIYYSQIVNDFQKGDIAEGYSVSREKKESFPLTVTSAQKNPTAFYLCASSIDLYQPQHFGDGTRLSIL.

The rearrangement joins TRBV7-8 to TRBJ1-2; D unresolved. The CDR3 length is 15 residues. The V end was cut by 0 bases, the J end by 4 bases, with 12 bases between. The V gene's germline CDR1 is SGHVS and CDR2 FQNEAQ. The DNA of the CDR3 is TGTGCCAGCAGCTTAGCGGACGGAGGTGGCTATGGCTACACCTTC. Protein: CASSLADGGGYGYTF.

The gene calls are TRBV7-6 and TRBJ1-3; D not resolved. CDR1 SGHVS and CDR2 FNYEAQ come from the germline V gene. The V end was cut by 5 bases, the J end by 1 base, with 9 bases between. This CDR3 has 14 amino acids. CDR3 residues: CASSPAGSGNTIYF. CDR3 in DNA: TGTGCCAGCAGCCCAGCGGGGTCTGGAAACACCATATATTTT. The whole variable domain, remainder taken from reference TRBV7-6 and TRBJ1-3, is GAGVSQSPRYKVTKRGQDVALRCDPISGHVSLYWYRQALGQGPEFLTYFNYEAQQDKSGLPNDRFSAERPEGSISTLTIQRTEQRDSAMYRCASSPAGSGNTIYFGEGSWLTVV.

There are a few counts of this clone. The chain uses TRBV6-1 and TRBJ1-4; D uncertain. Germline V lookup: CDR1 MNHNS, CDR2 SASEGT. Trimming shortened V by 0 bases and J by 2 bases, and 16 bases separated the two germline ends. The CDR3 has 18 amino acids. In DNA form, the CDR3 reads TGTGCCAGCAGTGAAGCAGTGAAGGGTAGTGCGACTAATGAAAAACTGTTTTTT. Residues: CASSEAVKGSATNEKLFF.

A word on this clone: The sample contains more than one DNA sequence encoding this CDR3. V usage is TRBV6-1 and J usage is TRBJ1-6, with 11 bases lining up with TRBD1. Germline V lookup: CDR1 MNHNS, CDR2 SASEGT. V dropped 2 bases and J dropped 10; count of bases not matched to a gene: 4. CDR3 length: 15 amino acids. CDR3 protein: CASSELGTGGSPLHF. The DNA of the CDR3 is TGTGCCAGCAGTGAATTAGGGACAGGGGGATCACCCCTCCACTTT.

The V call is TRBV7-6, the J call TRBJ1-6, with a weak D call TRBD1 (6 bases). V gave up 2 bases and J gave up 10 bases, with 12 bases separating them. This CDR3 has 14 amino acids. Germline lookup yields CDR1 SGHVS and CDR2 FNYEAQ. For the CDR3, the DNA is TGTGCCAGCAGCTTACTTGCAGGGGAGTCACCCCTCCACTTT. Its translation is CASSLLAGESPLHF.

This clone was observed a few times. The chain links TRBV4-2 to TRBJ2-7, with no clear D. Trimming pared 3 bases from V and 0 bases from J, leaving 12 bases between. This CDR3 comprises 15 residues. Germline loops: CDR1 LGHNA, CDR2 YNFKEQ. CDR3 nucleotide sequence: TGTGCCAGCAGCCAGGACCGGACCGACTCCTACGAGCAGTACTTC. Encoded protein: CASSQDRTDSYEQYF.

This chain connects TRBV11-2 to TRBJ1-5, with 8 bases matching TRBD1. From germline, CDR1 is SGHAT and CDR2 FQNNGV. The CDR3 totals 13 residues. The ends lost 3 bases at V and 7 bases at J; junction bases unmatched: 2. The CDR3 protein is CASSFGQGQPQHF. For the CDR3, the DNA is TGTGCCAGCAGCTTCGGACAGGGCCAGCCCCAGCATTTT.